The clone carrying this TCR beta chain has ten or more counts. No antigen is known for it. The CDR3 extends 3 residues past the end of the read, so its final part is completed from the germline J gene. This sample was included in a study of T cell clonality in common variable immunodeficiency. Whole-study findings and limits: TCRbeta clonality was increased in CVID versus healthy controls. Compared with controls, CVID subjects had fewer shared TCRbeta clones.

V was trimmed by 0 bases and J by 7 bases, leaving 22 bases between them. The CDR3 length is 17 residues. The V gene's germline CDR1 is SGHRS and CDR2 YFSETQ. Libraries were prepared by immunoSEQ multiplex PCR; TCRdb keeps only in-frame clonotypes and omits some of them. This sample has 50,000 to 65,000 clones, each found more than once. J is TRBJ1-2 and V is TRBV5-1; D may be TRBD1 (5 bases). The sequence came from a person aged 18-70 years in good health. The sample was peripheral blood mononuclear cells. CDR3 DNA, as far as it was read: TGCGCCAGCAGCTTGGCTCGAGTTGGGGGGAGTTACGCTGGC. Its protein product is CASSLARVGGSYAG. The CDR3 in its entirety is CASSLARVGGSYAGYTF.